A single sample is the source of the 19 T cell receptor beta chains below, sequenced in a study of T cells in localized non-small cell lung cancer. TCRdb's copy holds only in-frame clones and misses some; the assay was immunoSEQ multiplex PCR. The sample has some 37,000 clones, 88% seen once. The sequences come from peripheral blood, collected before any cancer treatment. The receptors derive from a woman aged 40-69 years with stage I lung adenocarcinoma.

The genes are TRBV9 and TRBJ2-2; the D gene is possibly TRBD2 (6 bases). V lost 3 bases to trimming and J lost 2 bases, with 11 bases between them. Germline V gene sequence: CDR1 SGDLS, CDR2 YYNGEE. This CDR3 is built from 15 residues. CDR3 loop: CASSGLVTNTGELFF. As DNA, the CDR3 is TGTGCCAGCAGCGGACTAGTGACAAACACCGGGGAGCTGTTTTTT. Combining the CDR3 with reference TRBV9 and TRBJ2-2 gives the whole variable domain DSGVTQTPKHLITATGQRVTLRCSPRSGDLSVYWYQQSLDQGLQFLIQYYNGEERAKGNILERFSAQQFPDLHSELNLSSLELGDSALYFCASSGLVTNTGELFFGEGSRLTVL.

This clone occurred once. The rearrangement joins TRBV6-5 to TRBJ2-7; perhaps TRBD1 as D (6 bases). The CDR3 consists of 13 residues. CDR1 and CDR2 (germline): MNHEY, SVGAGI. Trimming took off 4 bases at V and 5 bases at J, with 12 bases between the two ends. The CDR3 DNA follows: TGTGCCAGCAGTTCAGGGGTAGTCCACGAGCAGTACTTC. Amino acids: CASSSGVVHEQYF.

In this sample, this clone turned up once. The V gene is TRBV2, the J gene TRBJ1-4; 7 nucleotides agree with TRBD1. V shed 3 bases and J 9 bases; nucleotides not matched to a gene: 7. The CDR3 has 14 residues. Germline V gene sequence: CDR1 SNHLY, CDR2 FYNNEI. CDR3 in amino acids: CASSEVTGKKKLFF. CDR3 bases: TGTGCCAGCAGTGAGGTGACAGGGAAGAAAAAACTGTTTTTT.

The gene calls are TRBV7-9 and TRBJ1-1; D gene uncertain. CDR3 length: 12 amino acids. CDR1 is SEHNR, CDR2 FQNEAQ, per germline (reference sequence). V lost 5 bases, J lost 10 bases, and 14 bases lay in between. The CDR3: CASSEQKGRAFF. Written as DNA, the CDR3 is TGTGCCAGCAGCGAACAAAAAGGGCGAGCTTTCTTT.

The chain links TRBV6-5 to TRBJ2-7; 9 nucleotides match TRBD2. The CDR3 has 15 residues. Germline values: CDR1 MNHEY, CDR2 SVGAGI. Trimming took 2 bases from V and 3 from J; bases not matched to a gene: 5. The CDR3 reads CASSYGREGRYEQYF. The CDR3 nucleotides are TGTGCCAGCAGTTACGGGCGGGAGGGCCGCTACGAGCAGTACTTC.

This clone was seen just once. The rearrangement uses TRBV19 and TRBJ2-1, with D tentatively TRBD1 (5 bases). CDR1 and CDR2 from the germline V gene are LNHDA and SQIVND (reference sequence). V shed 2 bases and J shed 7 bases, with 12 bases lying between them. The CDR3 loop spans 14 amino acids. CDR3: CASSISRDANEQFF. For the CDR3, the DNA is TGTGCCAGTAGTATAAGCAGGGATGCAAATGAGCAGTTCTTC.

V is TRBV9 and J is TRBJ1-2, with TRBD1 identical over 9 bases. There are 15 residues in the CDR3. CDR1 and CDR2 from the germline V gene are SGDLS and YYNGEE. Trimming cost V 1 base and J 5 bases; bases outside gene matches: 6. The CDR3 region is CASSVLGQGSYGYTF. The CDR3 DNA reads TGTGCCAGCAGCGTACTGGGACAGGGATCGTATGGCTACACCTTC.

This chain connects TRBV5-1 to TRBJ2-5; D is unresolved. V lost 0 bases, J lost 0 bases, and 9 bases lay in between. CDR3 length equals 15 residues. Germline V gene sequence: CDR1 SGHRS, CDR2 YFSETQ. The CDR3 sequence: CASSLDSQYQETQYF. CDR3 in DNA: TGCGCCAGCAGCTTGGACTCCCAGTACCAAGAGACCCAGTACTTC.

The CDR3 sequence is CASSLGRNTGELFF. For the CDR3, the DNA is TGTGCCAGCAGCTTGGGGCGAAACACCGGGGAGCTGTTTTTT. J is TRBJ2-2 and V is TRBV11-1; D is possibly TRBD1 (5 bases). Per germline, CDR1 SGHAT and CDR2 FQDESV (reference sequence). The V and J ends lost 3 bases and 2 bases respectively, with 7 bases between them. CDR3 length: 14 residues.

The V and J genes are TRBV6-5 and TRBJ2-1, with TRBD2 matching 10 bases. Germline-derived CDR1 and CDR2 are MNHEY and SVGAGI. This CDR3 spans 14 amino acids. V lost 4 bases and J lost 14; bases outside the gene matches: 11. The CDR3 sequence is CASSSGLAAPPEFF. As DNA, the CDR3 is TGTGCCAGCAGTTCCGGACTAGCGGCACCTCCGGAGTTCTTC.

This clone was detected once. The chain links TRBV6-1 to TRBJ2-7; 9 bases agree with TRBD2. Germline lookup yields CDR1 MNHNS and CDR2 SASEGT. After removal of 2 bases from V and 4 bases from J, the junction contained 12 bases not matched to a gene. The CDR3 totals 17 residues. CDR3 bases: TGTGCCAGCAGTGAACCCCTAGCGGGAAGGCCGTCGTACGAGCAGTACTTC. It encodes CASSEPLAGRPSYEQYF.

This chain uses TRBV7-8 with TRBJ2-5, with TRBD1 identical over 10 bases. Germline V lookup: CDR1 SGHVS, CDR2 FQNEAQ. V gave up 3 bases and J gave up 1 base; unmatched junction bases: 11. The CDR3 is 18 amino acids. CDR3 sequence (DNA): TGTGCCAGCAGCTTGAGGTTCATGGGACAGGGGATCCAAGAGACCCAGTACTTC. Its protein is CASSLRFMGQGIQETQYF.

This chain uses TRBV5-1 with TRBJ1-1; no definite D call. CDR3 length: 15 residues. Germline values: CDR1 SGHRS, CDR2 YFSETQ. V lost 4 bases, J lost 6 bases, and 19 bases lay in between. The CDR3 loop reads CASSPMSPPAAEAFF. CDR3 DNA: TGCGCCAGCAGCCCAATGAGCCCGCCGGCGGCTGAAGCTTTCTTT. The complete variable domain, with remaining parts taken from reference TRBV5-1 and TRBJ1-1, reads KAGVTQTPRYLIKTRGQQVTLSCSPISGHRSVSWYQQTPGQGLQFLFEYFSETQRNKGNFPGRFSGRQFSNSRSEMNVSTLELGDSALYLCASSPMSPPAAEAFFGQGTRLTVV.

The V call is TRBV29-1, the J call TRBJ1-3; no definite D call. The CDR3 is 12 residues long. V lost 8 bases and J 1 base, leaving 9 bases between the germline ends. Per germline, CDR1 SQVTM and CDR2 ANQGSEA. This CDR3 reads CSIKGSGNTIYF. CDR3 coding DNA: TGCAGCATCAAAGGGTCTGGAAACACCATATATTTT.

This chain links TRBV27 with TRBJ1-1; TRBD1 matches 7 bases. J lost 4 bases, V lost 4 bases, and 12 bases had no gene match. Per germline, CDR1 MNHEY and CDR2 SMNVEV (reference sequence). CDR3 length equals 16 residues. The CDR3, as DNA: TGTGCCAGCAGTTCCTACAGACAGGGCGGTTTCACTGAAGCTTTCTTT. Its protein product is CASSSYRQGGFTEAFF.

CDR3 region: CASRRGEGETQYF. The CDR3 nucleotides are TGTGCCAGCAGAAGAGGGGAAGGAGAGACCCAGTACTTC. V gene TRBV9 combines with J gene TRBJ2-5, with D perhaps being TRBD1 or TRBD2 (5 bases each). The CDR3 is made up of 13 amino acids. Germline assignment: CDR1 SGDLS and CDR2 YYNGEE. Trimming left V 5 bases short and J 4 bases short, with 12 bases between.

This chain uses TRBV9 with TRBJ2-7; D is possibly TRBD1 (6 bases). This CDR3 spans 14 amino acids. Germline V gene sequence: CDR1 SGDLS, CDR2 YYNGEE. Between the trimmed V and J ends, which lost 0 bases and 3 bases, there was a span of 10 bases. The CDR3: CASSVGQANYEQYF. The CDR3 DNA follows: TGTGCCAGCAGCGTAGGACAGGCCAACTACGAGCAGTACTTC.

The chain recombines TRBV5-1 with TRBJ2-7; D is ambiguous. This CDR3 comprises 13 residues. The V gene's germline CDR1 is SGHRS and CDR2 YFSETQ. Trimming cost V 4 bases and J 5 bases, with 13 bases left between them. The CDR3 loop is CASSPTTTDEQYF. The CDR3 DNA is TGCGCCAGCAGCCCGACGACCACAGACGAGCAGTACTTC.

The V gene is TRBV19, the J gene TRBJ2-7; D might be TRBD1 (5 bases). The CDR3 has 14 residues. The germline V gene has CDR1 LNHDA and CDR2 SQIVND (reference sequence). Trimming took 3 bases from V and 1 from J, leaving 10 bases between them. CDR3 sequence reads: CASSIQGASYEQYF. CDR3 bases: TGTGCCAGTAGTATTCAGGGTGCTTCCTACGAGCAGTACTTC.